These 2 T cell receptor beta chains originate from one sample sequenced in a study of cytomegalovirus exposure and HLA in healthy donors. Profiling relied on immunoSEQ multiplex PCR, and the TCRdb table lists in-frame clones only, not all of them. The sample contains more than 150,000 clones, more than 75% of which appear only once. The sequenced sample consisted of PBMCs. Every receptor here comes from a man aged 18 to 29 in good health and CMV-seronegative.

The rearrangement joins TRBV5-4 to TRBJ2-6; possibly TRBD1 for D (6 bases). The CDR3 runs 17 residues. The germline V gene encodes CDR1 SGHNT and CDR2 YYREEE (reference sequence). Trimming pared 3 bases from V and 0 bases from J, leaving 13 bases between. CDR3 sequence reads: CASSSGTLDSGANVLTF. The CDR3 coding sequence is TGTGCCAGCAGCTCCGGGACACTAGACTCTGGGGCCAACGTCCTGACTTTC.

The chain joins TRBV29-1 to TRBJ2-2; 7 positions match TRBD1. The CDR3 runs to 15 residues. After removal of 2 bases from V and 6 bases from J, the junction contained 9 bases not matched to a gene. The germline V gene has CDR1 SQVTM and CDR2 ANQGSEA. CDR3 DNA: TGCAGCGTTGAAATGGGCAGGGGGATCGCCGGGGAGCTGTTTTTT. Translated: CSVEMGRGIAGELFF.